Here is one T cell receptor (beta chain) with its context. The data were produced by immunoSEQ multiplex PCR, yet TCRdb's version contains in-frame clones alone and is incomplete. This table holds over 110,000 clones, roughly 90% found once. This record comes from a study of T cell responses to AZD1222 COVID-19 vaccine. Background on the study: Pooled in the analysis were second doses at about 4 or about 12 weeks.

The starting material was peripheral blood, obtained on day 0 of AZD1222 vaccination. The receptor comes from an adult in good health.

The CDR3 here is CASSILPVLAGEGETQYF. The CDR3 bases are TGTGCCAGCAGCATACTACCCGTCCTAGCGGGAGAGGGAGAGACCCAGTACTTC. This sequence joins TRBV6-7 and TRBJ2-5; TRBD2 agrees at 10 bases. TRBV6-7 is an ORF; its function is uncertain. V trimming: 6 bases; J trimming: 4 bases; junction bases outside the gene matches: 17. The CDR3 consists of 18 residues.